The source of this T cell receptor beta chain is a study of beta chain features in type 1 diabetes (dated by TCRdb to 2016 to 2018). Describing the broader study: No differences in mean age, gender distribution, total cell number or subset yield were found between patients and healthy donors. A total of about 100 million sorted cells were examined across all samples, and RNA yield correlated strongly with the number of cells per subset. Whereas all 30 or so donors provided naive and central memory subsets, regulatory and stem cell-like memory subsets were isolated from just 8 patients and roughly 8 healthy donors. In the study, TCRB repertoires of sorted circulating CD4+ T cell subsets from recently diagnosed type 1 diabetes patients were compared with those of matched healthy donors. What the study reported, not specific to this receptor: Shorter templates might have been favored by PCR, but patient and control samples were amplified and corrected together, so both groups would have been affected equally by any skew. Because the HLA sub-analyses included only small numbers of individuals, any influence of HLA type on TCRB rearrangement was left unresolved. In all four CD4+ subsets, TCRB CDR3 length was moderately but significantly shorter in type 1 diabetes patients. At VDJ recombination sites, patients with type 1 diabetes made fewer insertions and deleted more nucleotides, a pattern implying thymic rearrangement abnormalities. Naive, central memory and regulatory TCRB repertoires appeared to be more similar among patients than among healthy donors. Sequencing cDNA rather than genomic DNA could over-represent highly expressing activated cells, although activation and CD3 levels did not differ between groups.

Concerning this clone itself: Its antigen remains unidentified. No much larger clone is present one base from it, and per-base qualities are unavailable.

A single peripheral blood draw of around 0.11 L on average was collected from each donor into heparinised tubes. A BD FACSAria II was used to sort naive, central memory, regulatory and stem cell-like memory CD4+ T cells with a panel that included CD45RO, CCR7, CD25, CD127, CD95 and CD27. Every sorted population had a purity above 98%. Right away, PBMCs were isolated by Lymphoprep density gradient centrifugation and were stained directly, with no culture step. Samples were stained and sorted in pairs, with one healthy donor and one patient per experiment, so that batch effects were minimized. All of the isolated RNA was reverse transcribed with the High Capacity cDNA Reverse Transcription Kit, so expressed TCRB transcripts were sequenced. Naive, central memory and regulatory T cell samples underwent deep immunoSEQ sequencing, averaging approximately 3.5 million total reads per sample. Sorted cells were lysed in RLT buffer and RNA was extracted with DNase-treated RNeasy Micro or Mini kits, depending on cell number. Each cell subset was processed separately to prevent cross-contamination, with patient and healthy donor samples processed together. TCRB sequences were amplified from cDNA with the immunoSEQ multiplex PCR, producing 87-bp fragments spanning the CDR3 region. The amplicons were sequenced using the Illumina HiSeq platform. The authors' analysis ran thus. Synthetic template baselines were used to correct PCR bias computationally, reads within Hamming distance 2 were collapsed together, and singletons that could not be merged were discarded. Reads were aligned to IMGT to assign V, D and J genes, CDR3 length, and insertions or deletions at six rearrangement sites. Clonotype counts were normalized to sorted cell number within each subset before computing true diversity and Gini coefficients with the tcR R package. The overlap coefficient, calculated on TCRB nucleotide sequences, was used to measure repertoire sharing. As stored in TCRdb, this immuneACCESS dataset retains in-frame rearrangements with V and J assigned. A fraction of the clones does not appear; measured against another copy, unresolved V genes explain less than half of the discrepancy, and the remainder lacks a known reason. The D gene and trimming were derived from the DNA, and the V and J assignments and clone size from that table. Present in this sample are around 250,000 clones, 27% of which were seen just once. 3% to 4% of the sample goes to the ten largest clones.

This TCR was sampled from a man under 40 in good health. Sequenced material: central memory CD4+ T cells from blood.

The CDR3 region reads CASSIRVTDTQYF. The sequenced DNA: TGTGCCAGTAGTATCCGAGTCACGGATACGCAGTATTTT. The rearranged chain carries TRBV19 and TRBJ2-3, with the D gene not clear enough to name. CDR1 and CDR2, looked up from the germline V gene (reference sequence), are LNHDA and SQIVND. The CDR3 contains 13 residues, cysteine and phenylalanine counted. The DNA shown is the 39-base CDR3, in frame from base 1. The junction shows trimming of 3 bases on V and 6 bases on J, plus 10 bases between the germline ends.